This TCR beta chain was recorded in a study of cytotoxic CD8 clonotypes in ibrutinib-treated CLL. On the study more broadly: Median treatment time before response sampling was over ten months, range 6 to 36.

The V end was cut by 5 bases, the J end by 7 bases, with 17 bases between. The CDR3 extends over 14 amino acids. Per germline, CDR1 MNHEY and CDR2 SMNVEV (reference sequence). Method: immunoSEQ multiplex PCR; TCRdb's copy keeps in-frame clones and lacks some. This table holds about 160,000 clones, more than 65% found once. The chain has TRBV27 and TRBJ2-5, with a possible D match to TRBD1 (5 bases). Material: PBMCs, obtained after 12 months of ibrutinib treatment. This receptor was taken from a human donor with chronic lymphocytic leukemia. The CDR3 spells CASSTTALLGTQYF. The CDR3, as DNA: TGTGCCAGCAGTACGACAGCTCTCTTGGGGACCCAGTACTTC.